The 10 T cell receptor beta chains given below trace back to one sample, sequenced in a study of cytomegalovirus exposure and HLA in healthy donors. Primers included in the PCR were 60 Vbeta and 13 Jbeta primers. This table comes from immunoSEQ multiplex PCR, and its TCRdb copy is limited to in-frame clones, with some not included. The sample has some 90,000 clones, roughly 80% seen once; the top ten hold around a quarter. Sequencing was performed on PBMCs. These receptors all come from a woman aged 50 to 65 in good health and CMV-seropositive.

Of note for this clone: The conserved phenylalanine or tryptophan is not found at the CDR3 terminus, so this likely reflects a read error. The rearrangement joins TRBV5-6 to TRBJ1-2; 8 positions agree with TRBD1. The CDR3 is 14 amino acids. Germline lookup yields CDR1 SGHDT and CDR2 YYEEEE. Trimming at V came to 2 bases and at J to 4 bases, leaving 4 bases not matched to a gene. CDR3 nucleotide sequence: TGTGCCAGCAGCTTCGACAGGGGCGGCTATGGCTACACCCTC. Its translation is CASSFDRGGYGYTL.

The rearrangement joins TRBV5-1 to TRBJ2-3; weak D call: TRBD2 (6 bases). Trimming pared 9 bases from V and 6 bases from J, leaving 23 bases between. From germline, CDR1 is SGHRS and CDR2 YFSETQ. There are 15 residues in the CDR3. The CDR3 reads CATREGLPLLDTQYF. DNA for the CDR3: TGCGCCACCAGAGAGGGACTCCCATTGTTGGATACGCAGTATTTT.

The rearrangement joins TRBV9 to TRBJ2-1; 9 bases are shared with TRBD2. Germline V gene sequence: CDR1 SGDLS, CDR2 YYNGEE. Trimming removed 3 bases from V and 8 bases from J; junction bases left unmatched: 6. The CDR3 consists of 14 residues. The CDR3 loop is CASSGRTSVYEQFF. CDR3 DNA: TGTGCCAGCAGCGGGAGGACTAGCGTTTATGAGCAGTTCTTC.

The chain links TRBV7-9 to TRBJ1-1, with TRBD1 matching over 10 bases. CDR3 length: 13 residues. The germline CDR1 and CDR2 sequences are SEHNR and FQNEAQ (reference sequence). The V segment lost 4 bases and the J segment 7 bases; nucleotides outside the gene matches: 3. This CDR3 reads CASSYDRGLEAFF. The CDR3 bases are TGTGCCAGCAGCTACGACAGGGGGCTTGAAGCTTTCTTT.

This clone was recorded once. This chain joins TRBV21-1 and TRBJ2-3; the D segment call TRBD2 is taken from the table without a DNA check. TRBV21-1 represents a pseudogene. The CDR3 covers 13 residues. The CDR3 coding sequence is TGTGCCAGCAGCAACCTCCCCCCAGATACGCAGTATTTT. As protein: CASSNLPPDTQYF.

The V call is TRBV7-9, the J call TRBJ1-2; possibly TRBD1 for D (5 bases). CDR3 length equals 14 residues. Germline V gene sequence: CDR1 SEHNR, CDR2 FQNEAQ (reference sequence). V dropped 1 base and J dropped 6 bases, with 12 bases sitting between them. For the CDR3, the DNA is TGTGCCAGCAGCTTAGGACAGTACATCCATGGCTACACCTTC. Residues: CASSLGQYIHGYTF.

The chain links TRBV25-1 to TRBJ1-1; the match to TRBD1 covers 9 bases. Germline CDR1 MGHDK, CDR2 SYGVNS. With V trimmed by 6 bases and J by 4 bases, 3 bases remained unmatched. The CDR3 sequence is 13 residues long. The CDR3 is CASRRQGGTEAFF. The DNA for the CDR3 is TGTGCCAGCAGACGACAGGGGGGCACTGAAGCTTTCTTT.

This clone was seen just once. The J gene is TRBJ2-5, the V gene TRBV11-3; tentatively, D is TRBD2 (6 bases). The CDR3 has 16 amino acids. CDR1 SGHNT and CDR2 YENEEA come from the germline V gene. V was shortened by 1 base and J by 3 bases, with 15 bases between the two germline ends. CDR3 sequence reads: CASSLGVRREKETQYF. The CDR3 DNA is TGTGCCAGCAGCTTAGGGGTACGCCGGGAGAAAGAGACCCAGTACTTC.

About this clone: Other DNA sequences of this sample code for an identical CDR3. The chain employs TRBV10-3 and TRBJ1-5; D possibly corresponds to TRBD1 (6 bases). V was trimmed by 2 bases and J by 7 bases, leaving 9 bases between them. Germline CDR1 is ENHRY and CDR2 is SYGVKD. The CDR3 loop spans 13 amino acids. DNA of the CDR3: TGTGCCATCAGTGAGGAGGGGGAGCAGCCCCAGCATTTT. Its translation is CAISEEGEQPQHF.

In this sample, this clone turned up once. The chain recombines TRBV5-1 with TRBJ2-7, with TRBD2 matching 7 bases. There are 13 residues in the CDR3. Germline CDR1 SGHRS, CDR2 YFSETQ. With 3 bases clipped from V and 5 bases from J, the junction kept 5 bases outside the gene matches. CDR3 DNA: TGCGCCAGCAGCTGGGGGAGGGGACACGAGCAGTACGTC. It translates to CASSWGRGHEQYV.